These T cell receptor beta chains were read from a single sample in a study of T cell responses to AZD1222 COVID-19 vaccine. TCRdb keeps only in-frame clones here, not all; method: immunoSEQ multiplex PCR. The profile covers over 150,000 clones, with 80% to 95% appearing a single time and roughly 1% taken by the ten largest. This specimen consisted of peripheral blood, obtained 28 days after the second dose of the MenACWY control vaccine. These receptors all stem from an adult who received the MenACWY meningococcal vaccine as a control. The CDR3 runs from the conserved cysteine through the conserved F or W. The D gene is left open where the match is weak. Expanded clones get a size class; other rows say once, few or many, or leave the size out.

j_call clone_size d_call v_call cdr3_aa cdr3_nt
TRBJ1-4 - - TRBV19 CASSKGYNEKLFF TGTGCCAGTAGTAAGGGTTATAATGAAAAACTGTTTTTT
TRBJ2-1 - - TRBV28 CASSFSGENSYNEQFF TGTGCCAGCAGTTTTTCGGGGGAAAACTCCTACAATGAGCAGTTCTTC
TRBJ1-5 - TRBD1 TRBV5-5 CASSLEGQGGNQPQHF TGTGCCAGCAGCTTGGAGGGGCAGGGGGGCAATCAGCCCCAGCATTTT
TRBJ2-7 - - TRBV3-1/TRBV3-2 CASSPTRSGSEQYF TGTGCCAGCAGCCCCACCCGGTCAGGGTCCGAGCAGTACTTC
TRBJ2-6 - - TRBV2 CASSEFSSGANVLTF TGTGCCAGCAGTGAATTTTCCTCTGGGGCCAACGTCCTGACTTTC
TRBJ1-6 - - TRBV7-9 CASSLAGAFNSPLHF TGTGCCAGCAGCTTAGCCGGGGCCTTTAATTCACCCCTCCACTTT
TRBJ2-6 - - TRBV30 CAWSPGNSGANVLTF TGTGCCTGGAGCCCGGGGAACTCTGGGGCCAACGTCCTGACTTTC
TRBJ1-2 - - TRBV6-5 CASSYGGAGGYTF TGTGCCAGCAGTTACGGGGGGGCCGGTGGCTACACCTTC
TRBJ1-1 - TRBD1 TRBV3-1/TRBV3-2 CASSQERQGPAFF TGTGCCAGCAGCCAAGAGCGACAGGGGCCAGCTTTCTTT
TRBJ2-3 - - TRBV12-3/TRBV12-4 CASSLQGTQYF TGTGCCAGCAGTTTACAAGGTACGCAGTATTTT
TRBJ1-1 - - TRBV28 CASSLQLTEAFF TGTGCCAGCAGTTTACAGCTCACTGAAGCTTTCTTT
TRBJ2-5 few TRBD1 TRBV6-5 CASSHRDRKETQYF TGTGCCAGCAGTCATCGGGACAGGAAAGAGACCCAGTACTTC
TRBJ1-6 - TRBD1 TRBV27 CASGKRDREASPLHF TGTGCCAGCGGGAAGCGGGACAGGGAAGCGTCACCCCTCCACTTT
TRBJ1-1 - - TRBV21-1 CASSPPTGQSLNTEAFF TGTGCCAGCAGCCCTCCCACGGGACAGAGCTTGAACACTGAAGCTTTCTTT
TRBJ2-1 - TRBD2 TRBV7-2 CASSLAGLAPINEQFF TGTGCCAGCAGCTTAGCGGGACTAGCGCCCATCAATGAGCAGTTCTTC
TRBJ1-4 - - TRBV2 CASRREGQLGF TGTGCCAGCAGAAGGGAAGGACAGCTCGGTTTT
TRBJ2-5 - - TRBV5-1 CASSPGRTGETQYF TGCGCCAGCAGCCCAGGACGGACCGGAGAGACCCAGTACTTC
TRBJ1-6 - - TRBV6-2/TRBV6-3 CASSYSGRLYSPLHF TGTGCCAGCAGCTACTCGGGACGCCTTTATTCACCCCTCCACTTT
TRBJ1-1 - TRBD1 TRBV5-1 CASSLGQGSTEAFF TGCGCCAGCAGCTTGGGACAGGGCAGCACTGAAGCTTTCTTT
TRBJ1-1 - - TRBV3-1/TRBV3-2 CASSQEAGLGFTEAFF TGTGCCAGCAGCCAAGAAGCAGGGTTAGGGTTCACTGAAGCTTTCTTT
TRBJ1-1 - - TRBV19 CASTRDSYTEAFF TGTGCCAGTACCCGAGACAGTTACACTGAAGCTTTCTTT
TRBJ1-2 - TRBD1 TRBV30 CAWTGGSTYGYTF TGTGCCTGGACAGGGGGCTCAACCTATGGCTACACCTTC
TRBJ1-2 once - TRBV5-1 CASSFGGKDYGYTF TGCGCCAGCAGCTTTGGAGGGAAGGACTATGGCTACACCTTC
TRBJ1-2 - - TRBV12-3/TRBV12-4 CASAITDSYGYTF TGTGCCAGCGCAATAACGGACAGCTATGGCTACACCTTC
TRBJ1-5 - TRBD1 TRBV6-1 CASSGNRGSNQPQHF TGTGCCAGCAGTGGGAACAGGGGAAGCAATCAGCCCCAGCATTTT
TRBJ2-1 - - TRBV24-1 CATSDRRGSSYNEQFF TGTGCCACCAGTGATCGAAGGGGGAGCTCCTACAATGAGCAGTTCTTC
TRBJ2-7 - - TRBV7-2 CASSFGLRPYEQYF TGTGCCAGCAGCTTTGGTTTACGGCCCTACGAGCAGTACTTC
TRBJ1-1 - TRBD1 TRBV2 CASARDRGANTEAFF TGTGCCAGCGCCCGGGACAGGGGAGCGAACACTGAAGCTTTCTTT
TRBJ1-6 - - TRBV7-6 CASSPRTDDNSPLHF TGTGCCAGCAGCCCACGGACGGACGATAATTCACCCCTCCACTTT
TRBJ2-6 - - TRBV3-1/TRBV3-2 CASSQDRGVSSGANVLTF TGTGCCAGCAGCCAAGACCGAGGCGTGAGCTCTGGGGCCAACGTCCTGACTTTC
TRBJ1-4 - - TRBV28 CASSFLGRGDNEKLFF TGTGCCAGCAGTTTTTTGGGTCGAGGGGATAATGAAAAACTGTTTTTT
TRBJ2-5 - TRBD1 TRBV5-1 CASSTSGTGGRETQYF TGCGCCAGCAGCACCTCCGGGACAGGGGGGCGGGAGACCCAGTACTTC
TRBJ1-5 - - TRBV30 CAWSVGGLVWVNQPQHF TGTGCCTGGAGTGTGGGTGGACTTGTTTGGGTAAATCAGCCCCAGCATTTT
TRBJ2-7 - TRBD2 TRBV6-9 CASSYEAGVSYEQYF TGTGCCAGCAGTTATGAAGCGGGGGTCTCCTACGAGCAGTACTTC
TRBJ2-7 - TRBD2 TRBV18 CASSPPLAGGGGEQYF TGTGCCAGCTCACCCCCACTAGCGGGGGGGGGAGGCGAGCAGTACTTC
TRBJ2-1 - - TRBV30 CAWSVPGAQFF TGTGCCTGGAGTGTACCTGGGGCCCAGTTCTTC
TRBJ2-4 once TRBD2 TRBV27 CASSPGGVKNIQYF TGTGCCAGCAGTCCGGGGGGGGTGAAAAACATTCAGTACTTC
TRBJ1-5 - - TRBV7-2 CASSQEKGTRQPQHF TGTGCCAGCAGCCAAGAAAAGGGGACAAGGCAGCCCCAGCATTTT
TRBJ1-6 - - TRBV19 CASSIGQAPNSPLHF TGTGCCAGTAGTATAGGGCAGGCGCCAAATTCACCCCTCCACTTT
TRBJ2-3 - - TRBV5-5 CASSLVQGRSGDTQYF TGTGCCAGCAGCTTGGTACAGGGGAGGTCAGGAGATACGCAGTATTTT
TRBJ2-1 few - TRBV4-1 CASSQVLAPSSYNEQFF TGCGCCAGCAGCCAAGTTTTGGCCCCCAGCTCCTACAATGAGCAGTTCTTC
TRBJ2-1 - - TRBV19 CASISTGTNEQFF TGTGCCAGTATCAGTACCGGGACGAATGAGCAGTTCTTC
TRBJ1-1 - - TRBV11-3 CASRWEREGTEAFF TGTGCCAGCAGATGGGAGAGGGAGGGCACTGAAGCTTTCTTT
TRBJ1-5 - TRBD1 TRBV2 CASTGGTGSYQPQHF TGTGCCAGCACCGGAGGGACAGGGTCTTATCAGCCCCAGCATTTT
TRBJ1-3 - TRBD1 TRBV5-4 CASSAEGARNTIYF TGTGCCAGCAGCGCCGAGGGGGCCCGGAACACCATATATTTT
TRBJ2-1 - - TRBV9 CASSVSTYNEQFF TGTGCCAGCAGCGTGTCAACCTACAATGAGCAGTTCTTC
TRBJ1-1 - TRBD1 TRBV6-6 CATMLGGHTEAFF TGTGCCACCATGCTAGGGGGCCACACTGAAGCTTTCTTT
TRBJ2-5 - TRBD1 TRBV4-1 CASSLTGTEKETQYF TGCGCCAGCAGCCTTACCGGGACAGAAAAAGAGACCCAGTACTTC
TRBJ1-4 - - TRBV6-6 CASSYSKGRPNEKLFF TGTGCCAGCAGTTACTCTAAGGGCAGGCCTAATGAAAAACTGTTTTTT
TRBJ1-2 - - TRBV10-3 CAISESAGNYGYTF TGTGCCATCAGTGAGTCAGCGGGGAACTATGGCTACACCTTC